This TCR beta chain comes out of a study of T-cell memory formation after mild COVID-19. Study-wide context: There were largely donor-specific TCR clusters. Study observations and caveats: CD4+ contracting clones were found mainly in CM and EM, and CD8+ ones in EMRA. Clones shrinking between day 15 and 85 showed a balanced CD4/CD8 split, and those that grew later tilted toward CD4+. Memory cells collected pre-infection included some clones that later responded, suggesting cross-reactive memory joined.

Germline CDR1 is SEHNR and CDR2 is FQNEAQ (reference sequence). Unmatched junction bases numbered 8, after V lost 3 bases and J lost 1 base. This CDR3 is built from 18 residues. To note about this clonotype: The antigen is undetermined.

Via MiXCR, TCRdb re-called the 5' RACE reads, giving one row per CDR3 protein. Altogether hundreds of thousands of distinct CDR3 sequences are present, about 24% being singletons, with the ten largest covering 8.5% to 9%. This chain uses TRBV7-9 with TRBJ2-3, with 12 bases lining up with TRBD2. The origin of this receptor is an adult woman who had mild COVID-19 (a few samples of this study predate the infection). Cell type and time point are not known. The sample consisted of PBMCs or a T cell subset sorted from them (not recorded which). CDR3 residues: CASSFTPRLAGGTDTQYF. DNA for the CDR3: TGTGCCAGCAGCTTCACACCCCGACTAGCGGGGGGCACAGATACGCAGTATTTT.